The present entry profiles one T cell receptor beta chain with its context. This clonotype showed up just a few times. No cognate antigen has been identified for it. Base-call qualities are not available, and no considerably larger clone is one nucleotide away. Sequencing was carried out with an Illumina HiSeq 2500. Quantitative 5'-RACE with molecular barcodes was the method used to prepare the TCR beta libraries. On the study's bioinformatics: A new computational method based on a probabilistic model of VDJ rearrangement was used to identify disease-linked TCR variants. The raw public data were reprocessed by TCRdb itself: fastp quality trimming at Q25, MiXCR clonotype calling, in-frame beta chains only. Each CDR3 protein appears once, grouped with its most common genes and DNA. The V and J calls shown here were made by TCRdb, not taken from the authors' results. This sample holds more than 250,000 distinct CDR3 sequences; under 8.5% were observed only once. The ten largest make up just over 14% of the sample.

This sample is drawn from a study of CD8 T cells in ankylosing spondylitis (dated by TCRdb to between 2016 and 2019). Regarding the study in general: To find TCR variants linked to disease, the study profiled T cell receptor beta repertoires in ankylosing spondylitis patients and healthy donors. The whole study cohort included 108 healthy donors and around 25 ankylosing spondylitis patients. Peripheral blood samples were taken, and synovial fluid was additionally collected from ankylosing spondylitis patients. Paper-wide results and their limitations: Blood from ankylosing spondylitis patients appeared to be characterized by a TCR beta motif made up of several highly homologous amino acid variants. Some TCR beta motif variants had previously been reported in synovial fluid and blood of reactive arthritis patients, which suggested common disease-initiation mechanisms. Significant enrichment of the disease-linked clones was reported in matched synovial fluid samples from ankylosing spondylitis patients. The disease-linked clones had a CD8+ phenotype and were found at relatively low frequencies in peripheral blood.

Its CDR3 holds 17 amino acids, cysteine through phenylalanine. Just the 51-base CDR3 DNA is kept, in frame starting at base 1. Trimming leaves V shorter by 0 bases and J shorter by 3 bases, with the junction holding 4 bases beyond the gene matches. From a lookup of the germline V gene, CDR1 and CDR2 are SGHRS and YFSETQ. The sequence joins TRBV5-1 to TRBJ2-6; a stretch of 9 junction bases matches TRBD1. This receptor was obtained from a male donor with ankylosing spondylitis. Sequenced input: blood, either unsorted or a sorted T cell fraction (not recorded which). The CDR3 in this case is CASSLGDRVFGANVLTF. The nucleotides are TGCGCCAGCAGCTTGGGGGACAGGGTTTTTGGGGCCAACGTCCTGACTTTC.